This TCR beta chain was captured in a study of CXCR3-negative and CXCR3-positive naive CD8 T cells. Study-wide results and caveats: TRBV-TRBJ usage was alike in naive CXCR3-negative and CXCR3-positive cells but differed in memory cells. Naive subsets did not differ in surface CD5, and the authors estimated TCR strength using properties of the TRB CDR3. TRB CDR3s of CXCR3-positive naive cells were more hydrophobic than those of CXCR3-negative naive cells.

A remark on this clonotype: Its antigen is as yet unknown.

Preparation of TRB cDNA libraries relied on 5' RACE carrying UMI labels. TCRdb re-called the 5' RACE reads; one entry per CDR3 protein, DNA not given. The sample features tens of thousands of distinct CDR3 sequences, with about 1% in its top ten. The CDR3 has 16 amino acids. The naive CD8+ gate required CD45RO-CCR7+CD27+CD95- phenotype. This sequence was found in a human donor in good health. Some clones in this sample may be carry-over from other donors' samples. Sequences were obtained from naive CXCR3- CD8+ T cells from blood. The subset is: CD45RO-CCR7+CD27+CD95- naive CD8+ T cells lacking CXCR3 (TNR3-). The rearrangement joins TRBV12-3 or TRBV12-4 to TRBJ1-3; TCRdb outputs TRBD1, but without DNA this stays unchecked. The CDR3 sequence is CASSPVGAGDGDTIYF.